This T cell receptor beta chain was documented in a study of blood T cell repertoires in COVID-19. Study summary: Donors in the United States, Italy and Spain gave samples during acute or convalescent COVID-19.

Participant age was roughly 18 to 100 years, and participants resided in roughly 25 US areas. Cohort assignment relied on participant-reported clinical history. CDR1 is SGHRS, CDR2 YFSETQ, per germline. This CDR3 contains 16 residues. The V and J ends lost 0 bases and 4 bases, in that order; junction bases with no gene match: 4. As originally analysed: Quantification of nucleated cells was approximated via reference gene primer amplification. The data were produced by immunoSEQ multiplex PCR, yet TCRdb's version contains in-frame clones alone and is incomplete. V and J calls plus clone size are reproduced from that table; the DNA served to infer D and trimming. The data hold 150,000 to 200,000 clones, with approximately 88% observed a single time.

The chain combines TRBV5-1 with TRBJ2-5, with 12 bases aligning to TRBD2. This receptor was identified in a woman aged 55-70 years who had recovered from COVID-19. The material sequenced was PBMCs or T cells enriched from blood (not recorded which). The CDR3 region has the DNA TGCGCCAGCAGCTTGGGGCTAGCGGGAGGGAGAGAGACCCAGTACTTC. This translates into CASSLGLAGGRETQYF.